The entry that follows covers one TCR beta chain sequence. It has no known antigen specificity. No much larger clone is present one base from it, and per-base qualities are unavailable. The data belong to a study of cytomegalovirus exposure and HLA in healthy donors (dated by TCRdb to the late 2010s). Notes on the research overall: According to a later analysis, one platform produced both the 120 validation repertoires and the 720 or so repertoires of the first cohort. The study aimed to test whether cataloging public T cell receptors could reveal signatures of past pathogen exposure. A separate validation cohort of about 110 different subjects was used in addition to the approximately 670-subject first cohort. The study combined high-throughput TCR immunosequencing, statistical association of individual TCRs with disease status, and machine learning to predict cytomegalovirus infection status.

V has 5 bases trimmed and J has 8 bases trimmed; junction bases matching no gene number 9. The germline V gene (reference sequence) specifies SGHNT as CDR1 and YYREEE as CDR2. The CDR3 numbers 15 residues from cysteine through phenylalanine. Here the CDR3 DNA is all that survives: 45 bases in frame from base 1. Separate from the approximately 700-subject first cohort, the validation cohort of roughly 120 subjects was the group to which the donors belonged. Library prep was done by the immunoSEQ multiplex PCR assay. The study's processing was this. To diagnose cytomegalovirus status from the catalog of TCR beta chain sequences, a statistical classification framework was built. TCRdb provides this immuneACCESS table in a form limited to in-frame rearrangements. Some clones are lacking; in checked studies, under half of them reflect an unresolved V gene, and why the rest are absent is not known. That table supplies the V and J calls and clone size; D and trimming were determined from the DNA. The sample data list a few hundred thousand clones, and 87% of these were observed just once. Approximately 12% of the sample rests with the top ten.

Summary of the overall study and its limitations: The authors suggested that the approach could potentially be extended to other disease states and immunological phenotypes. All 120 or so repertoires were used to score co-occurrence in the validation cohort in a later analysis, because that analysis had no HLA typing for the cohort. In a later analysis, TCRs clustered in the first cohort were found to also tend to co-occur in the 120 or so validation repertoires, with roughly 93% of cluster scores above 0. In the study, approximately 160 TCR beta chains were listed as associated with cytomegalovirus. Across donors, most TCR sequences were observed very rarely, whereas some public TCRs were present in many individuals. In both the original and validation cohorts, the classifier was reported to diagnose cytomegalovirus status with high specificity and sensitivity. In vitro tests confirmed that a few of the cytomegalovirus-associated TCR beta chains recognize cytomegalovirus antigens.

The V and J segments used are TRBV5-4 and TRBJ2-1, with TRBD2 matching 11 junction bases. This clonotype was sampled from a man younger than 35 in good health and CMV-seropositive. The sequenced material came from PBMCs. The DNA sequence is as follows: TGTGCCAGCAGTCCTAGCGGGAGGAAGGGTGATGAGCAGTTCTTC. This gives the protein CASSPSGRKGDEQFF.